These 24 T cell receptor beta chains came from one sample sequenced in a study of T cells in tuberculosis. Method: immunoSEQ multiplex PCR; TCRdb's copy keeps in-frame clones and lacks some. The sample consists of tens of thousands of clones, around 92% of them appearing once. Sequenced: PBMCs. The receptors shown here come from a donor aged 5-35 years with latent tuberculosis or without tuberculosis infection. Some clones in this sample may be carry-over from other donors' samples.

CDR3 nucleotide sequence: TGTGCCAGTAGTATAACCGGGGGCAATCAGCCCCAGCATTTT. Residues: CASSITGGNQPQHF. This chain connects TRBV19 to TRBJ1-5; no clear D gene. Between the trimmed V and J ends, which lost 2 bases and 2 bases, there was a span of 7 bases. Germline loops: CDR1 LNHDA, CDR2 SQIVND (reference sequence). This CDR3 is 14 amino acids long.

In its sample, this clone was seen once. V and J are TRBV19 and TRBJ1-1, with 7 bases aligning to TRBD1. The germline CDR1 and CDR2 sequences are LNHDA and SQIVND (reference sequence). With 7 bases clipped from V and 5 bases from J, the junction kept 13 bases outside the gene matches. The CDR3 loop spans 15 amino acids. CDR3: CASIPTTQGPTEAFF. CDR3 coding DNA: TGTGCCAGTATCCCAACGACACAGGGGCCAACTGAAGCTTTCTTT.

This chain connects TRBV7-2 to TRBJ2-1, with TRBD1 identical over 9 bases. Per germline, CDR1 SGHTA and CDR2 FQGNSA. The ends lost 5 bases at V and 2 bases at J; junction bases unmatched: 13. The CDR3 sequence is 18 residues long. CDR3 loop: CASSTPSRGQGAYNEQFF. The CDR3 nucleotides are TGTGCCAGCAGCACGCCTTCTAGGGGACAGGGTGCCTACAATGAGCAGTTCTTC.

The chain carries TRBV2 and TRBJ2-1, with a tentative D call TRBD2 (6 bases). The CDR3 is 13 residues long. The V end was cut by 7 bases, the J end by 6 bases, with 13 bases between. The germline V gene has CDR1 SNHLY and CDR2 FYNNEI. Here the CDR3 reads CASTLRGFNEQFF. The CDR3 DNA is TGTGCCAGCACCCTCCGGGGGTTCAATGAGCAGTTCTTC.

This chain links TRBV27 with TRBJ2-1; 9 nucleotides align to TRBD1. V lost 3 bases to trimming and J lost 0 bases; unmatched junction nucleotides: 12. The CDR3 totals 19 residues. Germline assignment: CDR1 MNHEY and CDR2 SMNVEV (reference sequence). CDR3 residues: CASSFLGQGRLSSYNEQFF. The DNA for the CDR3 is TGTGCCAGCAGTTTCTTAGGACAGGGGCGGCTAAGCTCCTACAATGAGCAGTTCTTC.

The gene calls are TRBV18 and TRBJ1-2; D is possibly TRBD1 (6 bases). V shed 3 bases and J shed 4 bases, with 9 bases lying between them. The germline V gene has CDR1 KGHSH and CDR2 LQKENI. The CDR3 sequence is 13 residues long. Here the CDR3 reads CASSPRQAYGYTF. The CDR3 nucleotides read TGTGCCAGCTCACCGCGACAGGCCTATGGCTACACCTTC.

V and J are TRBV2 and TRBJ2-7; no clear D. Germline assignment: CDR1 SNHLY and CDR2 FYNNEI. V was shortened by 8 bases and J by 0 bases, with 11 bases between the two germline ends. The CDR3 is made up of 13 amino acids. CDR3 residues: CASLPTLSYEQYV. As DNA, the CDR3 is TGTGCCAGCCTCCCGACACTCTCCTACGAGCAGTACGTC.

This clone was observed once. The chain uses TRBV28 and TRBJ1-6; 9 nucleotides line up with TRBD1. The CDR3 spans 13 residues. V dropped 8 bases and J dropped 6; count of bases not matched to a gene: 2. Germline-derived CDR1 and CDR2 are MDHEN and SYDVKM. CDR3 protein: CASGQGINSPLHF. CDR3 sequence (DNA): TGTGCCAGCGGACAGGGGATTAATTCACCCCTCCACTTT.

The chain has TRBV11-2 and TRBJ2-1; possible D gene TRBD2, 6 bases. The V gene lost 5 bases and the J gene lost 2 bases, with 13 bases spanning the gap. The CDR3 length is 15 residues. The germline V gene has CDR1 SGHAT and CDR2 FQNNGV. The CDR3 DNA reads as TGTGCCAGCAGCGGGATGAGCGGGCCCTACAATGAGCAGTTCTTC. Translating it yields CASSGMSGPYNEQFF.

The rearrangement joins TRBV6-1 to TRBJ1-5, with D hard to call. The germline V and J ends were trimmed by 4 bases and 6 bases, with 16 bases remaining between them. This CDR3 region has 15 residues. The germline gives CDR1 MNHNS, CDR2 SASEGT. The CDR3 sequence is CASSGWAAGVQPQHF. The DNA for the CDR3 is TGTGCCAGCAGTGGCTGGGCGGCGGGAGTTCAGCCCCAGCATTTT.

The rearrangement uses TRBV9 and TRBJ1-4; no clear D. CDR1 is SGDLS, CDR2 YYNGEE, per germline. V shed 4 bases and J shed 7 bases, with 14 bases lying between them. CDR3 length: 14 amino acids. CDR3 residues: CASSPQIEVEKLFF. The CDR3 nucleotides read TGTGCCAGCAGCCCACAGATAGAAGTTGAAAAACTGTTTTTT.

The chain uses TRBV14 and TRBJ2-3; 11 positions match TRBD1. Trimming took 7 bases from V and 6 from J; bases not matched to a gene: 6. From germline, CDR1 is SGHDN and CDR2 FVKESK. This CDR3 is built from 14 residues. The CDR3 coding sequence is TGTGCCAGCACCCGGACAGGGGGCGCTGATACGCAGTATTTT. The encoded protein is CASTRTGGADTQYF.

The genes are TRBV5-6 and TRBJ1-3; no clear D. CDR3 length equals 17 residues. Trimming removed 4 bases at V and 0 bases at J, with 17 bases between. The V gene's germline CDR1 is SGHDT and CDR2 YYEEEE. The CDR3 here is CASSKPAEGHSGNTIYF. As DNA, the CDR3 is TGTGCCAGCAGCAAACCGGCAGAGGGCCACTCTGGAAACACCATATATTTT.

The CDR3 loop reads CASSPRGAEQYV. CDR3 in DNA: TGTGCCAGCAGCCCCCGGGGAGCCGAGCAGTACGTC. V usage is TRBV11-1 and J usage is TRBJ2-7, with TRBD2 as a possible D gene (5 bases). This CDR3 has 12 residues. V was trimmed by 5 bases and J by 6 bases, leaving 11 bases between them. Germline lookup yields CDR1 SGHAT and CDR2 FQDESV (reference sequence).

The rearrangement joins TRBV28 to TRBJ2-7, with 11 bases lining up with TRBD2. Trimming took 11 bases from V and 9 from J; bases not matched to a gene: 12. CDR3 length: 13 amino acids. From germline, CDR1 is MDHEN and CDR2 SYDVKM. The CDR3 sequence is CASTSGGSRWQYF. The CDR3 DNA reads TGTGCCTCTACTAGCGGGGGCTCCCGGTGGCAGTACTTC.

This clone came up once. The gene calls are TRBV5-1 and TRBJ2-2; possibly TRBD1 for D (6 bases). This CDR3 has 17 amino acids. Germline V gene sequence: CDR1 SGHRS, CDR2 YFSETQ. V gave up 4 bases and J gave up 2 bases, with 18 bases separating them. As DNA, the CDR3 is TGCGCCAGCAGCCCCTTAAAGACAGGACATAACACCGGGGAGCTGTTTTTT. It specifies CASSPLKTGHNTGELFF.

J is TRBJ2-7 and V is TRBV7-8, with 7 bases identical to TRBD1. With V trimmed by 6 bases and J by 0 bases, 8 bases remained unmatched. The CDR3 spans 15 residues. Germline V gives CDR1 SGHVS, CDR2 FQNEAQ. Here the CDR3 DNA reads TGTGCCAGCAGTAAACGGGACAGCAGCTCCTACGAGCAGTACTTC. This encodes CASSKRDSSSYEQYF.

The V call is TRBV7-8, the J call TRBJ2-7; 10 bases are shared with TRBD1. This CDR3 is built from 17 residues. The germline gives CDR1 SGHVS, CDR2 FQNEAQ. The junction had 10 bases not matched to a gene; V was cut back by 3 bases and J by 2 bases. This CDR3 reads CASSLLSGGTGAYEQYF. The CDR3, as DNA: TGTGCCAGCAGCTTGTTGTCCGGTGGGACAGGGGCCTACGAGCAGTACTTC.

The J gene is TRBJ1-1, the V gene TRBV19; possibly TRBD1 for D (6 bases). The germline V gene encodes CDR1 LNHDA and CDR2 SQIVND (reference sequence). The CDR3 has 14 amino acids. V was clipped by 5 bases and J by 8 bases, with 18 bases between them. This CDR3 reads CASSWALAQGEAFF. The CDR3 DNA is TGTGCCAGTAGTTGGGCCCTCGCCCAGGGGGAAGCTTTCTTT.

V is TRBV4-1 and J is TRBJ1-2; D ambiguous. This CDR3 spans 15 amino acids. The V end lost 1 base, the J end lost 0 bases, and 9 bases lay between the germline ends. The germline V gene has CDR1 MGHRA and CDR2 YSYEKL. Written as DNA, the CDR3 is TGCGCCAGCAGCCAAGGGCAGGCTGCTAACTATGGCTACACCTTC. Translation gives CASSQGQAANYGYTF.

This chain links TRBV2 with TRBJ2-1; TRBD1 matches at 9 bases. The V gene end was trimmed by 10 bases and the J gene end by 0 bases; junction bases not matched to a gene: 7. This CDR3 region has 15 residues. The germline V gene has CDR1 SNHLY and CDR2 FYNNEI. The CDR3 DNA reads as TGTGCCACCCGACAGGGGGATGCCTCCTACAATGAGCAGTTCTTC. Protein product: CATRQGDASYNEQFF.

This chain joins TRBV19 and TRBJ1-5, with 7 bases matching TRBD1. CDR1 and CDR2 from the germline V gene are LNHDA and SQIVND (reference sequence). The V and J ends lost 7 bases and 0 bases, in that order; junction bases with no gene match: 6. The CDR3 runs to 15 residues. DNA of the CDR3: TGTGCCAGTACTGCTGGACAGGTTAGCAATCAGCCCCAGCATTTT. It encodes CASTAGQVSNQPQHF.

The rearrangement links TRBV30 to TRBJ1-1; a possible D gene is TRBD1 (6 bases). CDR3 size: 13 residues. Germline V gives CDR1 GTSNPN, CDR2 SVGIG (reference sequence). V was pared by 0 bases and J by 1 base, with 6 bases between. Written as DNA, the CDR3 is TGTGCCTGGAGTGTACAGGGGAACACTGAAGCTTTCTTT. Translation: CAWSVQGNTEAFF.

V and J are TRBV10-1 and TRBJ1-6, with D unclear. The germline gives CDR1 WNHNN, CDR2 SYGVQD (reference sequence). V was pared by 0 bases and J by 5 bases, with 5 bases between. This CDR3 is 14 amino acids long. As DNA, the CDR3 is TGCGCCAGCAGTGAGTCTCCAGATAATTCACCCCTCCACTTT. Translated: CASSESPDNSPLHF.